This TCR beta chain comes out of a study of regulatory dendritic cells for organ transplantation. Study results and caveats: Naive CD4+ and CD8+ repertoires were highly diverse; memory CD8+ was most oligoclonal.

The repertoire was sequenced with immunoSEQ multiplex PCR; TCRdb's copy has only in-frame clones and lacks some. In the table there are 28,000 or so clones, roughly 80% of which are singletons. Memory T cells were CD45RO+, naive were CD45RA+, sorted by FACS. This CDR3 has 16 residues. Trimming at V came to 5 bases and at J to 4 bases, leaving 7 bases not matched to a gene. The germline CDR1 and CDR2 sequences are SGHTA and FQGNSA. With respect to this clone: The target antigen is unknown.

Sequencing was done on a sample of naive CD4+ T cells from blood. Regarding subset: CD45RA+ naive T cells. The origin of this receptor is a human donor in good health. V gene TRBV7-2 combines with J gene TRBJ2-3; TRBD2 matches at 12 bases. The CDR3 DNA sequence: TGTGCCAGCAGCCGCCCTAGCGGGGGGGCAGCAGATACGCAGTATTTT. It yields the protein CASSRPSGGAADTQYF.